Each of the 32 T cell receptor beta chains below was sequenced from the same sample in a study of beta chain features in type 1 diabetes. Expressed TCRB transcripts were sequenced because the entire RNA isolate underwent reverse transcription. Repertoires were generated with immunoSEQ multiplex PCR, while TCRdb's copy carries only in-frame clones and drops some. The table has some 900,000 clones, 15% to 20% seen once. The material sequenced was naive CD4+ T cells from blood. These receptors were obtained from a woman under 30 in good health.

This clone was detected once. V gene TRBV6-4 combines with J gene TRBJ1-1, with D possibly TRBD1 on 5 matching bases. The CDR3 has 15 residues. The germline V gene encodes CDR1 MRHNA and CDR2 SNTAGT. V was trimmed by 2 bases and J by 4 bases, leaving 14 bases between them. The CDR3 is CASSDKWGERTEAFF. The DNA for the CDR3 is TGTGCCAGCAGTGACAAGTGGGGCGAGCGCACTGAAGCTTTCTTT.

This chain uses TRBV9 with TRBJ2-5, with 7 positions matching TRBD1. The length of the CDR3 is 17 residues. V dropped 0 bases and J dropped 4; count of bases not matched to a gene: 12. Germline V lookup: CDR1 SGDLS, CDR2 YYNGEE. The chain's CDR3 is CASSVAGTGQNIETQYF. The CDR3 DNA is TGTGCCAGCAGCGTAGCCGGTACGGGACAGAACATAGAGACCCAGTACTTC. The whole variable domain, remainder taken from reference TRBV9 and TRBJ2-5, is DSGVTQTPKHLITATGQRVTLRCSPRSGDLSVYWYQQSLDQGLQFLIQYYNGEERAKGNILERFSAQQFPDLHSELNLSSLELGDSALYFCASSVAGTGQNIETQYFGPGTRLLVL.

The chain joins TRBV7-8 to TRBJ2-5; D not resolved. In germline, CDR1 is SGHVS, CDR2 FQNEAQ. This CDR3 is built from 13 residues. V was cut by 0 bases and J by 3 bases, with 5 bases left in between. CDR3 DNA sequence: TGTGCCAGCAGCTTAGCACAAAAAGAGACCCAGTACTTC. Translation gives CASSLAQKETQYF.

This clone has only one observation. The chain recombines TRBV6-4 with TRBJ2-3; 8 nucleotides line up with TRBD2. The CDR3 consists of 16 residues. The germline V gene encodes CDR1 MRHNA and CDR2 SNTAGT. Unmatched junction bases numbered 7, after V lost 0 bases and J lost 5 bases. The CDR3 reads CASSDSIVAGRDTQYF. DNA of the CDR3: TGTGCCAGCAGTGACTCGATAGTAGCGGGGCGAGATACGCAGTATTTT.

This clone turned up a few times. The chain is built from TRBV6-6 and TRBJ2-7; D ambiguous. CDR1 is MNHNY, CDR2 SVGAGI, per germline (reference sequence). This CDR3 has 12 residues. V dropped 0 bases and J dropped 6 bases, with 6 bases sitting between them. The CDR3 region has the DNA TGTGCCAGCAGTTACTCGGGCCGCGAGCAGTACTTC. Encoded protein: CASSYSGREQYF.

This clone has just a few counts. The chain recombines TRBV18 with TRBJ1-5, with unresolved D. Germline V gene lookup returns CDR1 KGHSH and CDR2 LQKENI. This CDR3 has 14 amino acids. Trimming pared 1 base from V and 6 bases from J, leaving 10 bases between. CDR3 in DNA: TGTGCCAGCTCACCACAAGGGATGGGTCAGCCCCAGCATTTT. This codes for CASSPQGMGQPQHF.

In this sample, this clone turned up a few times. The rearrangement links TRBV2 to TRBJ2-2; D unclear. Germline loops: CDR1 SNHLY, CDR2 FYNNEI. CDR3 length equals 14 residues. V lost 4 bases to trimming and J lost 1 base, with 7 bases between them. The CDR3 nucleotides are TGTGCCAGCAGTGTAGAGAGGAACACCGGGGAGCTGTTTTTT. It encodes CASSVERNTGELFF.

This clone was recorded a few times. CDR3 protein: CASSPDRDPYEQYF. CDR3 nucleotides: TGTGCCAGCAGCCCTGACAGGGACCCCTACGAGCAGTACTTC. The chain links TRBV4-2 to TRBJ2-7; 7 bases map to TRBD1. The germline gives CDR1 LGHNA, CDR2 YNFKEQ. The CDR3 length is 14 residues. Trimming cost V 4 bases and J 2 bases; bases outside gene matches: 5.

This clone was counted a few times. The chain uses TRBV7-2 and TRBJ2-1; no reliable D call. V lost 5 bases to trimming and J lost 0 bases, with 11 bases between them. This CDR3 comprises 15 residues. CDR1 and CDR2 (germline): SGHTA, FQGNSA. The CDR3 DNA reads TGTGCCAGCAGCAAAGGACCCAGCTCCTACAATGAGCAGTTCTTC. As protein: CASSKGPSSYNEQFF.

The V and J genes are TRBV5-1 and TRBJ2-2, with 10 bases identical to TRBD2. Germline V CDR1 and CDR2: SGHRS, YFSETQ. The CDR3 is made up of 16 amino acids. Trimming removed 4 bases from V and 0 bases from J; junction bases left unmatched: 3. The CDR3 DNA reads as TGCGCCAGCAGCCCCGGACTAGCGGCGAACACCGGGGAGCTGTTTTTT. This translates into CASSPGLAANTGELFF.

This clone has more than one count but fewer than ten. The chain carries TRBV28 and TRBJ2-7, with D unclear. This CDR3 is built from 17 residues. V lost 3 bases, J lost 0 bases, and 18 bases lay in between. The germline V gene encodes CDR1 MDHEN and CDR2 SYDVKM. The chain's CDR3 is CASSLRSGPLISYEQYF. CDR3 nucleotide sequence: TGTGCCAGCAGTTTGAGATCAGGACCACTAATCTCCTACGAGCAGTACTTC.

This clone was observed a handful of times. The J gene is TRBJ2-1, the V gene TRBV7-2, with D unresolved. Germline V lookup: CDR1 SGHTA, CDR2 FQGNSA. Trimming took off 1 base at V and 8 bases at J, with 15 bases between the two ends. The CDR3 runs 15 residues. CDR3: CASSLGPLLRHEQFF. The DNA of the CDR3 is TGTGCCAGCAGCTTAGGGCCACTACTCCGTCATGAGCAGTTCTTC.

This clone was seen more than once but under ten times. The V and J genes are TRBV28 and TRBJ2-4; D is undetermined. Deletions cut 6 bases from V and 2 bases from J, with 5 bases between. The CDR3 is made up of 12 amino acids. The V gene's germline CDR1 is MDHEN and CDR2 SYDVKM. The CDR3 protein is CASRPSKNIQYF. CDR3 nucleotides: TGTGCCAGCAGACCCTCCAAAAACATTCAGTACTTC.

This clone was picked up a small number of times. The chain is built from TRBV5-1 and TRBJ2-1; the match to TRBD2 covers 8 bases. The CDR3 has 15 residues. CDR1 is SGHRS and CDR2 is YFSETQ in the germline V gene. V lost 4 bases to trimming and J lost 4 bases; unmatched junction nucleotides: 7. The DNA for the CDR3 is TGCGCCAGCAGCATAACTAGCGGCCCATACAATGAGCAGTTCTTC. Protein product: CASSITSGPYNEQFF.

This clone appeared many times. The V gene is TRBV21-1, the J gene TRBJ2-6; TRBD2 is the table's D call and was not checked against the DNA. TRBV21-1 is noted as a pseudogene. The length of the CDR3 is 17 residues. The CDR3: CASSRINLSSGANVLTF. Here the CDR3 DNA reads TGTGCCAGCAGCCGTATAAACCTATCATCTGGGGCCAACGTCCTGACTTTC.

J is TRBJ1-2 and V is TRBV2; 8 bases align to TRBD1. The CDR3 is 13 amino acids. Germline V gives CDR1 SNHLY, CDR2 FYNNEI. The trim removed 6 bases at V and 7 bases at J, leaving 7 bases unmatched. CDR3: CASRETGEGGYTF. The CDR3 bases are TGTGCCAGCAGGGAGACAGGGGAAGGTGGCTACACCTTC.

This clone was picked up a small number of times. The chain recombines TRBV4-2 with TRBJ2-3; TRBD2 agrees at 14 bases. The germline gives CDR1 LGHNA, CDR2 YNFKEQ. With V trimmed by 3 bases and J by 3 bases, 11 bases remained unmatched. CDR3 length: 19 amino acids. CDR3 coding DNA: TGTGCCAGCAGCCACCTCTCCCCAAGGACTAGCGGGAGGACAGATACGCAGTATTTT. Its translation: CASSHLSPRTSGRTDTQYF.

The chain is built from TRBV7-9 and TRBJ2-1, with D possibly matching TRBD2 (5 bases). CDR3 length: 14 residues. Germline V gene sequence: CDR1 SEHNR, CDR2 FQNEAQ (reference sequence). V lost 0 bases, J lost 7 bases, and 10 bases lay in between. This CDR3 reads CASSLAGENNEQFF. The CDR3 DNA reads TGTGCCAGCAGCTTAGCGGGAGAGAATAATGAGCAGTTCTTC.

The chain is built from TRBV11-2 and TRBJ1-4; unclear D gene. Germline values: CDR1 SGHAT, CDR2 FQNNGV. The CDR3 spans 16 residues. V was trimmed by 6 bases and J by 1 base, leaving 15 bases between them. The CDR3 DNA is TGTGCCAGCAGAAGATCAGCGGCTGTAACTAATGAAAAACTGTTTTTT. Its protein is CASRRSAAVTNEKLFF.

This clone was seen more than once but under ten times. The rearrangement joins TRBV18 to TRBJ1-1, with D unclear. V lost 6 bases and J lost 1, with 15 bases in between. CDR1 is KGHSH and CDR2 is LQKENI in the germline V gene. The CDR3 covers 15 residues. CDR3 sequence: CASSPTSSANTEAFF. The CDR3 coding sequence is TGTGCCAGCTCGCCGACCTCTTCGGCGAACACTGAAGCTTTCTTT.

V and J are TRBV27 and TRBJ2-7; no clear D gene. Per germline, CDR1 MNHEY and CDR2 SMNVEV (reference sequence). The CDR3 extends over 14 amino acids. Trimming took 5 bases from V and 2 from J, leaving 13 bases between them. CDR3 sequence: CASSNTGLPYEQYF. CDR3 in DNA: TGTGCCAGCAGTAATACCGGGCTACCCTACGAGCAGTACTTC.

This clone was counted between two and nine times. The CDR3 loop is CASSPGQIANTGELFF. The CDR3 region has the DNA TGTGCCAGCAGCCCGGGACAGATCGCGAACACCGGGGAGCTGTTTTTT. J is TRBJ2-2 and V is TRBV7-9; 7 bases agree with TRBD1. V shed 5 bases, J shed 0 bases, and the junction held 6 bases outside the gene matches. Germline V gives CDR1 SEHNR, CDR2 FQNEAQ (reference sequence). CDR3 length equals 16 residues.

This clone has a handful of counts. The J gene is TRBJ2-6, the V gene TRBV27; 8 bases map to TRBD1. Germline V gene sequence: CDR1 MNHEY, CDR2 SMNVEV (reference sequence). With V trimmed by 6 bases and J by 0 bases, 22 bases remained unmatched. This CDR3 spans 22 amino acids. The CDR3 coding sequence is TGTGCCAGCAGCCCTCAAACCCACCGGACAGGGCGCCAGATCTCTGGGGCCAACGTCCTGACTTTC. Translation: CASSPQTHRTGRQISGANVLTF.

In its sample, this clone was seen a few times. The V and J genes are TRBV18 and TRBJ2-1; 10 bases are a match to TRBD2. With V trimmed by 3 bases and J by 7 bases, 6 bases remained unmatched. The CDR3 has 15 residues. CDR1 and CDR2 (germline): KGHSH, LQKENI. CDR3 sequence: CASSPKLAGPNEQFF. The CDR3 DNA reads TGTGCCAGCTCACCGAAACTAGCGGGGCCAAATGAGCAGTTCTTC.

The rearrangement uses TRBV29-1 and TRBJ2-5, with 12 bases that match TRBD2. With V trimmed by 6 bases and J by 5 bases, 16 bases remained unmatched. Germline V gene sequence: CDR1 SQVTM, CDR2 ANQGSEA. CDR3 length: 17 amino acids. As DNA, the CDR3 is TGCAGCGTGCCCGGGGACCCTAGCGGGAGGGCCAGGGAGACCCAGTACTTC. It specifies CSVPGDPSGRARETQYF.

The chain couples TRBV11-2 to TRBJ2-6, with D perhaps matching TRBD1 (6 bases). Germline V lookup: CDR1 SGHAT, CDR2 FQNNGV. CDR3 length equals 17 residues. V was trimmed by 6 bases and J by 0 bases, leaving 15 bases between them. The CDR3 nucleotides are TGTGCCAGCAGGGGTGGGGGCCTTAGCTCTGGGGCCAACGTCCTGACTTTC. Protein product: CASRGGGLSSGANVLTF.

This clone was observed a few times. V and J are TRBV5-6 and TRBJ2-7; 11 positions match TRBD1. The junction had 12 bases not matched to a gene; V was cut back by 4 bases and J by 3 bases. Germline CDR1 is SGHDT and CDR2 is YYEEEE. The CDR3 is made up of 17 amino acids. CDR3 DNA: TGTGCCAGCAGCCAATCCCCCGGGACAGGGGGTTTCTACGAGCAGTACTTC. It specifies CASSQSPGTGGFYEQYF.

This CDR3 reads CAISELSGNTIYF. DNA for the CDR3: TGTGCCATCAGTGAGCTCAGCGGAAACACCATATATTTT. The rearrangement joins TRBV10-3 to TRBJ1-3; no clear D. The germline V and J ends were trimmed by 2 bases and 4 bases, with 6 bases remaining between them. Germline CDR1 is ENHRY and CDR2 is SYGVKD. The CDR3 covers 13 residues.

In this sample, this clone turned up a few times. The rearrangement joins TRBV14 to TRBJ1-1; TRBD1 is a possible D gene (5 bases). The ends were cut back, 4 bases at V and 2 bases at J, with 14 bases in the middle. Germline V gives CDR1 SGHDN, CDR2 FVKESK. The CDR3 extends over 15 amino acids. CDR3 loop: CASSLPGTTNTEAFF. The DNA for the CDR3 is TGTGCCAGCAGCCTCCCCGGGACTACAAACACTGAAGCTTTCTTT. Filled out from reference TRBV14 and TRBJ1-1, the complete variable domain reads EAGVTQFPSHSVIEKGQTVTLRCDPISGHDNLYWYRRVMGKEIKFLLHFVKESKQDESGMPNNRFLAERTGGTYSTLKVQPAELEDSGVYFCASSLPGTTNTEAFFGQGTRLTVV.

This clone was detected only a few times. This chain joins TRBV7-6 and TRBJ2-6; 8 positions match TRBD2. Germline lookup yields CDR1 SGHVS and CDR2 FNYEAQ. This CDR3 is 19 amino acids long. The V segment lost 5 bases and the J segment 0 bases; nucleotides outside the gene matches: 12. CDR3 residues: CASSPSREGWFSGANVLTF. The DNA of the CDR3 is TGTGCCAGCAGCCCATCCCGGGAGGGGTGGTTCTCTGGGGCCAACGTCCTGACTTTC.

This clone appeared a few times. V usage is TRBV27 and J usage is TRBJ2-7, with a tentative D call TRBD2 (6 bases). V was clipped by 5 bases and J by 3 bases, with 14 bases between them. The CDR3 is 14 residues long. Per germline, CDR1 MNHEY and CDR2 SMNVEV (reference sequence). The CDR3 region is CASSARGGVYEQYF. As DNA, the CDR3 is TGTGCCAGCAGTGCCCGTGGAGGGGTCTACGAGCAGTACTTC.

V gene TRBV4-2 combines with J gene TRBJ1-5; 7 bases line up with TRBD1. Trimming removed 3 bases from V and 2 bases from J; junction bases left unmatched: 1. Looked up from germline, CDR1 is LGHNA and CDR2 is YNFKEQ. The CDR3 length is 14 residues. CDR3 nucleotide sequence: TGTGCCAGCAGCCACGGACAGGGCAATCAGCCCCAGCATTTT. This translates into CASSHGQGNQPQHF.